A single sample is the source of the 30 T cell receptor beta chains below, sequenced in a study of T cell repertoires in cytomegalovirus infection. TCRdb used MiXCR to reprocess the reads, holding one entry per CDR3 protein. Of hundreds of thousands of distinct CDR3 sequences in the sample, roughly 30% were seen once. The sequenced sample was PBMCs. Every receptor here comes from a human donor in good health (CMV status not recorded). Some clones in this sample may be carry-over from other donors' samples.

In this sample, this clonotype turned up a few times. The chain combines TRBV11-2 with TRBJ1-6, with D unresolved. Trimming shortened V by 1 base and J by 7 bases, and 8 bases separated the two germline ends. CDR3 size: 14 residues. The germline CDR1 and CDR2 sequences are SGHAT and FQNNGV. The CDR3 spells CASSLGTLNSPLHF. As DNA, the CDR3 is TGTGCCAGCAGCTTAGGAACCCTAAATTCACCCCTCCACTTT.

CDR3 amino acids: CSAPSLGKGDTQYF. The DNA of the CDR3 is TGCAGTGCTCCATCTTTGGGAAAGGGAGATACGCAGTATTTT. The chain couples TRBV20-1 to TRBJ2-3; D not resolved. Per germline, CDR1 DFQATT and CDR2 SNEGSKA (reference sequence). The CDR3 consists of 14 residues. Trimming pared 5 bases from V and 5 bases from J, leaving 17 bases between.

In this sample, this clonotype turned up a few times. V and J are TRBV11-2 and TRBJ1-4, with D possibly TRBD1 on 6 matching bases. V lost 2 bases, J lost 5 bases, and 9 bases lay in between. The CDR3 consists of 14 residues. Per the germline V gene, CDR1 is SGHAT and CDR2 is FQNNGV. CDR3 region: CASSLSGENEKLFF. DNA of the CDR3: TGTGCCAGCAGCTTATCAGGGGAAAATGAAAAACTGTTTTTT.

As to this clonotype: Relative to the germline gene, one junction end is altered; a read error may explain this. The CDR3 DNA is TGCTCCAGCAGCCGGGGGACTAGCGAGGATACGCAGTATTTT. Encoded protein: CSSSRGTSEDTQYF. This rearrangement joins TRBV4-3 to TRBJ2-3, with 10 bases lining up with TRBD2. The CDR3 loop spans 14 amino acids. CDR1 and CDR2 (germline): LGHNA, YSLEER.

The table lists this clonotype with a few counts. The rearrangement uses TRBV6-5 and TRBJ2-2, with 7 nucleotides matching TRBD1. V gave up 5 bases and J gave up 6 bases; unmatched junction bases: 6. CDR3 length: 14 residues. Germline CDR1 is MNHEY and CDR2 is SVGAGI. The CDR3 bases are TGTGCCAGCAGTCACGGGACAGTCGCCGGGGAGCTGTTTTTT. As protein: CASSHGTVAGELFF.

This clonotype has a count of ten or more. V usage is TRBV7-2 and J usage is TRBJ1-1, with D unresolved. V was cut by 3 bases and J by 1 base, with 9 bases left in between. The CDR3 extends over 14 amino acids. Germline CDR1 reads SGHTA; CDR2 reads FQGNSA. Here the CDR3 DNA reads TGTGCCAGCAGCTTTCCCGCTAAGAACACTGAAGCTTTCTTT. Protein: CASSFPAKNTEAFF. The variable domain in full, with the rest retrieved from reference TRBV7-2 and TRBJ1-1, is GAGVSQSPSNKVTEKGKDVELRCDPISGHTALYWYRQSLGQGLEFLIYFQGNSAPDKSGLPSDRFSAERTGGSVSTLTIQRTQQEDSAVYLCASSFPAKNTEAFFGQGTRLTVV.

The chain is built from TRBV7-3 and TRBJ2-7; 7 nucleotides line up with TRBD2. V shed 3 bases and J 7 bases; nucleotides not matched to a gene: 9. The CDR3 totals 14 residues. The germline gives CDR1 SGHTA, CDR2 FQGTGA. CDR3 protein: CASSLLAPSGEQYF. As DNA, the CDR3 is TGTGCCAGCAGCTTGCTCGCCCCTAGCGGAGAGCAGTACTTC.

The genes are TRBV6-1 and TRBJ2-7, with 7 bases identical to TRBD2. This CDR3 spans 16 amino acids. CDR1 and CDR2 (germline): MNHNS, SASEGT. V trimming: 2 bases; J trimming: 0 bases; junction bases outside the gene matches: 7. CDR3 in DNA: TGTGCCAGCAGTGAATGGGCTGGGGGGGACTCCTACGAGCAGTACTTC. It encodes CASSEWAGGDSYEQYF.

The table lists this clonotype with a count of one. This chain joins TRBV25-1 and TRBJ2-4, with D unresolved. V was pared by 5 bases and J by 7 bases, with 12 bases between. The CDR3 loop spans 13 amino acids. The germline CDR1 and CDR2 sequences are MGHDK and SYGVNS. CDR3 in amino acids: CASSNRTGNIQYF. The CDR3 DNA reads TGTGCCAGCAGTAACCGGACCGGGAACATTCAGTACTTC.

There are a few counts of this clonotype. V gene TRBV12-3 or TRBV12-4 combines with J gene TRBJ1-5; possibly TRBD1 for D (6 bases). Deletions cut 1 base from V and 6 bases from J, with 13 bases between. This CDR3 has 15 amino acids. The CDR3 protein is CASSLVGGGGQPQHF. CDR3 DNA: TGTGCCAGCAGTTTAGTGGGGGGCGGGGGTCAGCCCCAGCATTTT.

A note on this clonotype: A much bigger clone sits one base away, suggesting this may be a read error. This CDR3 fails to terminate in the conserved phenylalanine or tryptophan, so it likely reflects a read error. CDR3 sequence: CASTHLGGSTQYL. The CDR3, as DNA: TGTGCCAGCACTCACCTGGGGGGGAGTACGCAGTATTTG. The V call is TRBV12-3 or TRBV12-4, the J call TRBJ2-3, with 7 positions matching TRBD2. V was pared by 7 bases and J by 8 bases, with 9 bases of the junction left unmatched. The CDR3 is 13 residues long.

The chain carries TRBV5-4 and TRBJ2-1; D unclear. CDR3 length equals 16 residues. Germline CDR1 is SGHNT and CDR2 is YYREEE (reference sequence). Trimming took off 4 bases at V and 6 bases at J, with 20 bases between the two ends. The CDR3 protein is CASSPRRTAALNEQFF. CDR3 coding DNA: TGTGCCAGCAGCCCTCGGAGAACCGCAGCGCTCAATGAGCAGTTCTTC.

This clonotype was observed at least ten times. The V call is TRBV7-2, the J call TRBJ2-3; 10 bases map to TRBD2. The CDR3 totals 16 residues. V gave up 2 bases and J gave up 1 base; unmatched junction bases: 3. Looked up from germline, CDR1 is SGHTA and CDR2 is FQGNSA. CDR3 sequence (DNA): TGTGCCAGCAGCTTAAGCGGGGGGGTCGGCACAGATACGCAGTATTTT. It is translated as CASSLSGGVGTDTQYF.

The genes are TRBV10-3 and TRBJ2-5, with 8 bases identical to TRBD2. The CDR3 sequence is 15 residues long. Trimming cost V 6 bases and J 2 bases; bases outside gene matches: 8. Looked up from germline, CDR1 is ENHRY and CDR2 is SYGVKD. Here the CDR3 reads CAIRPGLGSQETQYF. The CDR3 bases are TGTGCCATCAGACCGGGACTAGGGTCACAAGAGACCCAGTACTTC.

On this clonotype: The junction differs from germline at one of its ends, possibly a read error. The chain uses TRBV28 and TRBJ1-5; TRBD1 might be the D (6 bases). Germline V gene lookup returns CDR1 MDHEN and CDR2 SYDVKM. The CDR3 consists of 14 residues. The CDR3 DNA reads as TGTGCCAGCAGCCGGGGGCAATATAATCAGCCCCTGCATTTT. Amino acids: CASSRGQYNQPLHF.

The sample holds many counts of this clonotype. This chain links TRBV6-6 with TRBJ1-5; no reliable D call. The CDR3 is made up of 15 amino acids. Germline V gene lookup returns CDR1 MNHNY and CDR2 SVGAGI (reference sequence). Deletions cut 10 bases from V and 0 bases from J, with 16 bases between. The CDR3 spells CATFDGVNSNQPQHF. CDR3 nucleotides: TGTGCCACCTTTGACGGGGTGAATAGCAATCAGCCCCAGCATTTT.

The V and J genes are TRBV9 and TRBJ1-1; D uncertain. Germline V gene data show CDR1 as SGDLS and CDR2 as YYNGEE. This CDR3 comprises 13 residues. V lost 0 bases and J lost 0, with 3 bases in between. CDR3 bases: TGTGCCAGCAGCGTAGTCATGAACACTGAAGCTTTCTTT. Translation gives CASSVVMNTEAFF.

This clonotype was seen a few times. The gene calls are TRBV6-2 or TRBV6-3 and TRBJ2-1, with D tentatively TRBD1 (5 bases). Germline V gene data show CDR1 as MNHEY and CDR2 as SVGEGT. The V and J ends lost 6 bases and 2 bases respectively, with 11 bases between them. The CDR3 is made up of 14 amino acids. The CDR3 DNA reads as TGTGCCAGCAGCGACAGAGAACCCTACAATGAGCAGTTCTTC. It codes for CASSDREPYNEQFF.

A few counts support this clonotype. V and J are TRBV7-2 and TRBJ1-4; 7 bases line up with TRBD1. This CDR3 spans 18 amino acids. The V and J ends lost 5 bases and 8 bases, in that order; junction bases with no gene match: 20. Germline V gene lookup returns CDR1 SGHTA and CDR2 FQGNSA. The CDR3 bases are TGTGCCAGCAGCCCGAGGGGGACAGCTAACTTCCTTGGAGAAAAACTGTTTTTT. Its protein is CASSPRGTANFLGEKLFF.

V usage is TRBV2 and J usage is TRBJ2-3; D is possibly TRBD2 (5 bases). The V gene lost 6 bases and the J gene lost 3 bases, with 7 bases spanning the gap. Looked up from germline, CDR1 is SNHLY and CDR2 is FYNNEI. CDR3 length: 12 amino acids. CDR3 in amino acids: CASRRVTDTQYF. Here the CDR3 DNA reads TGTGCCAGCAGGAGGGTAACAGATACGCAGTATTTT.

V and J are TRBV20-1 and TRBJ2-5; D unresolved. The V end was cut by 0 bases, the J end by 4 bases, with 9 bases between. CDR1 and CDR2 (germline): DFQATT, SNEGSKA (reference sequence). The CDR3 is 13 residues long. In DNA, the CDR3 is TGCAGTGCTAGAGATTTACGCCGAGAGACCCAGTACTTC. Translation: CSARDLRRETQYF.

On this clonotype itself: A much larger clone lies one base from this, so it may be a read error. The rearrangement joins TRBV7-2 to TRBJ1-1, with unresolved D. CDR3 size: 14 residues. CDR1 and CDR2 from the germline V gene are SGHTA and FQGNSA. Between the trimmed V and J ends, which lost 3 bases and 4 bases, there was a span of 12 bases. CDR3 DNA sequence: TGTGCCAGCAGCTTTGGGTACCTCCCCACTGAAGCTTTCTTT. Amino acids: CASSFGYLPTEAFF. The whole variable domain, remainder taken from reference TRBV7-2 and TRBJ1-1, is GAGVSQSPSNKVTEKGKDVELRCDPISGHTALYWYRQSLGQGLEFLIYFQGNSAPDKSGLPSDRFSAERTGGSVSTLTIQRTQQEDSAVYLCASSFGYLPTEAFFGQGTRLTVV.

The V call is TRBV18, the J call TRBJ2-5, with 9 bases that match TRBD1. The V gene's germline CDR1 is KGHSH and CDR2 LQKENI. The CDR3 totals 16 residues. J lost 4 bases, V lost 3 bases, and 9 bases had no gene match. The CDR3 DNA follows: TGTGCCAGCTCACCCTTCTCCACAGGGGGCAGAGAGACCCAGTACTTC. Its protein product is CASSPFSTGGRETQYF.

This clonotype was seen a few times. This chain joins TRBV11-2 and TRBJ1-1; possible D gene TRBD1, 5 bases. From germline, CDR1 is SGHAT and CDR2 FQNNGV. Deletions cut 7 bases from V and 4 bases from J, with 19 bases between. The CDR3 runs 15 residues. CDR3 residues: CASTTGARQSTEAFF. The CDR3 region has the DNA TGTGCCAGCACCACCGGGGCCAGGCAGAGCACTGAAGCTTTCTTT.

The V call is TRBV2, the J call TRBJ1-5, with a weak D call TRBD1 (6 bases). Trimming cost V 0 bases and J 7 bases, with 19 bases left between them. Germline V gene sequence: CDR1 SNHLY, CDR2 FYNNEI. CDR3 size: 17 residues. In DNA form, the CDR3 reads TGTGCCAGCAGTGAAGCGCTTCTCGGGGGGGCAGGCCAGCCCCAGCATTTT. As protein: CASSEALLGGAGQPQHF.

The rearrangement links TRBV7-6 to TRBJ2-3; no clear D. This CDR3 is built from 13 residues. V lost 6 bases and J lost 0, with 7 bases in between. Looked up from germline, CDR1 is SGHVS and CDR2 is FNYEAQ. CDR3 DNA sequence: TGTGCCAGCAGTCCTTCTAGCACAGATACGCAGTATTTT. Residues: CASSPSSTDTQYF.

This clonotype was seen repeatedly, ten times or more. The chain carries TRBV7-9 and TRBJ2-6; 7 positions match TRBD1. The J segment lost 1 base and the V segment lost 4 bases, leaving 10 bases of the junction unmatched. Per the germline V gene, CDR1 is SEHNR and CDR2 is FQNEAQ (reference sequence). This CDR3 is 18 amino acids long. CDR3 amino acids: CASSSPRQGRSGANVLTF. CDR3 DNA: TGTGCCAGCAGCTCTCCCCGACAGGGCCGGTCTGGGGCCAACGTCCTGACTTTC.

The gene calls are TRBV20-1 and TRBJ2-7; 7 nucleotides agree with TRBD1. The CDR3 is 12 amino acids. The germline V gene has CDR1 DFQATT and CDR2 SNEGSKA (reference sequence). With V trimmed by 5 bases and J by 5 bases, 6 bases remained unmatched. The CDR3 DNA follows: TGCAGTGCTTCGACAGGGTCTAACGAGCAGTACTTC. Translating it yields CSASTGSNEQYF.

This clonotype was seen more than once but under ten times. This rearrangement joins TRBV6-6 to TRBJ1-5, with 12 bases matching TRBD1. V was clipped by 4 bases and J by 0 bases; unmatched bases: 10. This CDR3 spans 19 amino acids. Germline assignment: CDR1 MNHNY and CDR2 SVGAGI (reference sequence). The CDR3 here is CASSSPGQGARLSNQPQHF. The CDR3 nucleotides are TGTGCCAGCAGTTCACCGGGACAGGGGGCTCGACTTAGCAATCAGCCCCAGCATTTT.

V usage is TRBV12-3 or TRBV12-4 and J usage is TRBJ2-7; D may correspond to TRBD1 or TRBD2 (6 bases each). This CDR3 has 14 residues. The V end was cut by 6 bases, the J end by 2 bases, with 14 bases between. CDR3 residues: CASRTGAAAYEQYF. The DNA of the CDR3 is TGTGCCAGCAGGACGGGGGCAGCCGCCTACGAGCAGTACTTC.